This T cell receptor (beta chain) was captured in a study of blood T cell repertoires in COVID-19. Background on the study: Specimens from acute and convalescent COVID-19 originated in the United States, Italy and Spain. PBMCs, B-cell-depleted T cells, or T cells provided the cDNA or gDNA that made up the material.

Per the original methods: Using reference gene primer amplification, nucleated cell counts were estimated. Libraries were prepared by immunoSEQ multiplex PCR; TCRdb keeps only in-frame clonotypes and omits some of them. V and J calls and clone size are as listed in that table; D and trimming were resolved from the DNA. Here the sample spans more than 150,000 clones, approximately 89% being singletons. V shed 8 bases and J shed 4 bases, with 17 bases lying between them. The CDR3 consists of 15 residues. Germline CDR1 reads ENHRY; CDR2 reads SYGVKD. The chain joins TRBV10-3 to TRBJ1-4; D is possibly TRBD1 (5 bases). The sequence came from a man aged 40-50 years with active or convalescent COVID-19. The sequenced sample was peripheral blood. As DNA, the CDR3 is TGTGCCATCGGGACGCCGGACGGGGGTAATGAAAAACTGTTTTTT. Protein product: CAIGTPDGGNEKLFF.